The 3 T cell receptor beta chains below come from one sample, sequenced in a study of T-cell memory formation after mild COVID-19. Via MiXCR, TCRdb re-called the 5' RACE reads, giving one row per CDR3 protein. The sample lists approximately 500,000 distinct CDR3 sequences; 20% to 25% were seen once. Sequenced: PBMCs or a T cell subset sorted from them (not recorded which). Receptor source: an adult woman who had mild COVID-19 (a few samples of this study predate the infection). Cell type and time point are not known.

The chain uses TRBV12-3 or TRBV12-4 and TRBJ2-2, with unresolved D. V dropped 0 bases and J dropped 1 base, with 9 bases sitting between them. The length of the CDR3 is 16 residues. CDR3 residues: CASSLAEGKNTGELFF. In DNA, the CDR3 is TGTGCCAGCAGTTTAGCGGAAGGAAAGAACACCGGGGAGCTGTTTTTT.

The genes are TRBV5-6 and TRBJ1-2; 7 bases map to TRBD1. Germline values: CDR1 SGHDT, CDR2 YYEEEE. J lost 8 bases, V lost 4 bases, and 14 bases had no gene match. This CDR3 region has 15 residues. The CDR3 loop reads CASSAYGQVWRGYTF. CDR3 nucleotide sequence: TGTGCCAGCAGCGCGTACGGACAGGTTTGGCGCGGCTACACCTTC.

The chain has TRBV28 and TRBJ2-3; TRBD2 matches 11 bases. The CDR3 contains 14 residues. Germline V CDR1 and CDR2: MDHEN, SYDVKM. V lost 10 bases to trimming and J lost 7 bases; unmatched junction nucleotides: 10. The chain's CDR3 is CATDLAGGVNTQYF. In DNA, the CDR3 is TGTGCCACCGACCTAGCGGGAGGTGTGAATACGCAGTATTTT.